The rows below give T cell receptor beta chains drawn from one sample of a study of blood T cell repertoires in COVID-19. Generated by immunoSEQ multiplex PCR, the TCRdb table keeps only in-frame clones and is missing some. Of tens of thousands of clones detected, 65% to 80% appear once; the ten largest clones hold approximately 27%. Material for sequencing was peripheral blood. These TCRs come from a woman of 80 years or more with active or convalescent COVID-19. CDR3s include the opening cysteine and the closing phenylalanine or tryptophan. The D gene is left open where the match is weak. Part of the rows lack a size; the others show once, few, many or a class for expanded clones.

cdr3_length: 13; j_call: TRBJ1-1; v_call: TRBV5-6; clone_size: once; d_call: NA; cdr3_aa: CASSSRGNTEAFF; cdr3_nt: TGTGCCAGCAGCTCTCGAGGGAACACTGAAGCTTTCTTT
cdr3_length: 16; j_call: TRBJ2-1; v_call: TRBV4-3; clone_size: NA; d_call: TRBD2; cdr3_aa: CASSHSSGGAVREQFF; cdr3_nt: TGCGCCAGCAGCCACTCTAGCGGGGGGGCAGTCAGGGAGCAGTTCTTC
cdr3_length: 17; j_call: TRBJ2-4; v_call: TRBV2; clone_size: NA; d_call: TRBD2; cdr3_aa: CASTRAQTGTSFNIQYF; cdr3_nt: TGTGCCAGCACCCGAGCCCAGACCGGGACTAGTTTTAACATTCAGTACTTC
cdr3_length: 15; j_call: TRBJ1-2; v_call: TRBV3-1/TRBV3-2; clone_size: NA; d_call: NA; cdr3_aa: CASSPRVSMVHGYTF; cdr3_nt: TGTGCCAGCAGCCCTCGGGTAAGCATGGTACATGGCTACACCTTC
cdr3_length: 15; j_call: TRBJ1-4; v_call: TRBV3-1/TRBV3-2; clone_size: NA; d_call: NA; cdr3_aa: CASSQDPTPNEKLFF; cdr3_nt: TGTGCCAGCAGCCAAGATCCGACACCCAATGAAAAACTGTTTTTT
cdr3_length: 14; j_call: TRBJ1-4; v_call: TRBV19; clone_size: NA; d_call: TRBD1; cdr3_aa: CASSITGGGEKLFF; cdr3_nt: TGTGCCAGTAGTATAACAGGGGGGGGTGAAAAACTGTTTTTT
cdr3_length: 15; j_call: TRBJ1-5; v_call: TRBV19; clone_size: few; d_call: TRBD1; cdr3_aa: CASSRYRGDPQPQHF; cdr3_nt: TGTGCCAGTAGTAGGTACAGGGGCGACCCTCAGCCCCAGCATTTT
cdr3_length: 15; j_call: TRBJ2-5; v_call: TRBV7-6; clone_size: NA; d_call: TRBD2; cdr3_aa: CASSAAGGRQETQYF; cdr3_nt: TGTGCCAGCAGCGCAGCGGGGGGCCGACAAGAGACCCAGTACTTC
cdr3_length: 15; j_call: TRBJ1-6; v_call: TRBV7-3; clone_size: NA; d_call: TRBD1; cdr3_aa: CASSLWAGGNSPLHF; cdr3_nt: TGTGCCAGCAGCTTATGGGCAGGGGGGAATTCACCCCTCCACTTT
cdr3_length: 15; j_call: TRBJ1-5; v_call: TRBV19; clone_size: few; d_call: NA; cdr3_aa: CASSIGRGPNQPQHF; cdr3_nt: TGTGCCAGTAGTATTGGCAGGGGCCCCAATCAGCCCCAGCATTTT
cdr3_length: 14; j_call: TRBJ1-1; v_call: TRBV10-3; clone_size: NA; d_call: NA; cdr3_aa: CAITEVGGNTEAFF; cdr3_nt: TGTGCCATCACCGAGGTGGGTGGGAACACTGAAGCTTTCTTT